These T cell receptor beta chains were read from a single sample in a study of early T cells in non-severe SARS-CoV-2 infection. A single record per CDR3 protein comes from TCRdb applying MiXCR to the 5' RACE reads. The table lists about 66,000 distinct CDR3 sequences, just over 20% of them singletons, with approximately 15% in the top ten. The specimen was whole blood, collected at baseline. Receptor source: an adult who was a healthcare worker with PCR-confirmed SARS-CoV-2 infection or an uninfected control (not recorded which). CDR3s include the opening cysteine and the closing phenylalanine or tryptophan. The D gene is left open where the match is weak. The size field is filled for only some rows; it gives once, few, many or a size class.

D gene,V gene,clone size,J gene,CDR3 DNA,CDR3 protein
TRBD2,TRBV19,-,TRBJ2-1,TGTGCCAGTAGGGAGAGCGGGGGGGCCTACAATGAGCAGTTCTTC,CASRESGGAYNEQFF
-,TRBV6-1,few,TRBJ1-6,TGTGCCAGCAGTGAAGATGGTCCCAATTCACCCCTCCACTTT,CASSEDGPNSPLHF
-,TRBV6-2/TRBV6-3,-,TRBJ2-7,TGTGCCAGCAGTTTCATTGGTCATGAGCAGTACTTC,CASSFIGHEQYF
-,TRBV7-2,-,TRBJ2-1,TGTGCCAGCAGCCCAGACTTTAGCTCCTACAATGAGCAGTTCTTC,CASSPDFSSYNEQFF
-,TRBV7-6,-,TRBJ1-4,TGTGCCAGCAGCCTAAATGAAAAACTGTTTTTT,CASSLNEKLFF
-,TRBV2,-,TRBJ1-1,TGTGCCAGCAGTGAATTGGGGAGCACTGAAGCTTTCTTT,CASSELGSTEAFF
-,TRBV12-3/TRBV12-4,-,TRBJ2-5,TGTGCCAGCAGTTTTCAACGACACCTCAAAGAGACCCAGTACTTC,CASSFQRHLKETQYF
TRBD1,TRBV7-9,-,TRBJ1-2,TGTGCCAGCAGCTTAGAGGGACAGGTAGTAGTAGGATCCTATGGCTACACCTTC,CASSLEGQVVVGSYGYTF
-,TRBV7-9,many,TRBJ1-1,TGTGCCAGCAGCCCACGGGGCGACACTGAAGCTTTCTTT,CASSPRGDTEAFF
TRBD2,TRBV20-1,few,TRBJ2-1,TGCAGTGCCGAAGGGACTAGCGCTGAGGACAATGAGCAGTTCTTC,CSAEGTSAEDNEQFF
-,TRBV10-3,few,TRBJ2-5,TGTGCCATCAGTGAGTCTAAGGGAGAGACCCAGTACTTC,CAISESKGETQYF
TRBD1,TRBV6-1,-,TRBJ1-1,TGTGCCAGCAATAAACAGGGGCCCACTGAAGCTTTCTTT,CASNKQGPTEAFF
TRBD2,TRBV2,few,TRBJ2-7,TGTGCCAGCAGTGATAGCGGGGGGATATCCTACGAGCAGTACTTC,CASSDSGGISYEQYF
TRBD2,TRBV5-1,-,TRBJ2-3,TGCGCCAGCAGCCCGGGGGGGCCGGCAGATACGCAGTATTTT,CASSPGGPADTQYF